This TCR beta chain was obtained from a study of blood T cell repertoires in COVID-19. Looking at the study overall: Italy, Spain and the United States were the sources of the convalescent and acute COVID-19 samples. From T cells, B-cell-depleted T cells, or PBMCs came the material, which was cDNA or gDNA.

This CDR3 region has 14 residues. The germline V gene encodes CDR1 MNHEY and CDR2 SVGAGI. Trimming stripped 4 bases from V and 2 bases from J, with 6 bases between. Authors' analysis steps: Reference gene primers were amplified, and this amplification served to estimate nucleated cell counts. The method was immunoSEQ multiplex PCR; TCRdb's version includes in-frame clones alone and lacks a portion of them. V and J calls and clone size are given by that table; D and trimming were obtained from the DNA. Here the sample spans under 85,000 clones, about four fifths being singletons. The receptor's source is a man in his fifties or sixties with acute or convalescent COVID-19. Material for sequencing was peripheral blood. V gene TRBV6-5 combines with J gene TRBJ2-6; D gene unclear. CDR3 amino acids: CASSSFPGANVLTF. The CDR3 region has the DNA TGTGCCAGCAGTTCTTTCCCTGGGGCCAACGTCCTGACTTTC.